The entry that follows covers one T cell receptor (beta chain) sequence. The sample belongs to a study of CD8 T cells in Susac syndrome. Sequencing of TCR beta drew on CD8+ and CD4+ T cells from blood. Patients with stable or active relapsing-remitting disease, all of them treatment-naive, made up the multiple sclerosis controls. TEMRA cells were enriched by FACS, and CD4+ and CD8+ T cells were negatively isolated. The CDR3 is 15 amino acids. Looked up from germline, CDR1 is SQVTM and CDR2 is ANQGSEA. The ends were cut back, 0 bases at V and 2 bases at J, with 13 bases in the middle. The RNA input was roughly 0.5 to 1 ug, and it was reverse transcribed with random hexamers. Amplification of TCR beta CDR3 spanned 54 Vbeta and 13 Jbeta via immunoSEQ multiplex PCR. Using its own MiXCR run on the immunoSEQ multiplex PCR reads, TCRdb lists one record per CDR3 protein. The sample has more than 150,000 distinct CDR3 sequences; about 95% are singletons.

This TCR derives from a human donor with multiple sclerosis. The sample consisted of CD8+ T cells from PBMCs. The chain uses TRBV29-1 and TRBJ1-2; D might be TRBD1 (5 bases). CDR3: CSVEDRAGINYGYTF. CDR3 nucleotides: TGCAGCGTTGAAGATCGGGCAGGGATAAACTATGGCTACACCTTC. The full variable domain, completed using reference TRBV29-1 and TRBJ1-2, is SAVISQKPSRDICQRGTSLTIQCQVDSQVTMMFWYRQQPGQSLTLIATANQGSEATYESGFVIDKFPISRPNLTFSTLTVSNMSPEDSSIYLCSVEDRAGINYGYTFGSGTRLTVV.